This T cell receptor beta chain was found in a study of early T cells in non-severe SARS-CoV-2 infection. TCRdb re-analysed the 5' RACE reads in MiXCR, keeping a single row per CDR3 protein. The table includes 68,000 or so distinct CDR3 sequences, approximately 10% detected once. The sequenced sample was whole blood. This receptor was taken from an adult who was a healthcare worker with PCR-confirmed SARS-CoV-2 infection or an uninfected control (not recorded which).

CDR3 residues: CSASRGTYGYTF. CDR3 nucleotide sequence: TGCAGTGCTTCGAGGGGTACCTATGGCTACACCTTC. The rearrangement uses TRBV20-1 and TRBJ1-2; possible D gene TRBD1, 5 bases. V lost 5 bases and J lost 4, with 11 bases in between. Germline CDR1 reads DFQATT; CDR2 reads SNEGSKA (reference sequence). CDR3 length equals 12 residues.